Presented here are 32 T cell receptor beta chains from one specimen sequenced in a study of T cells in localized non-small cell lung cancer. The assay was immunoSEQ multiplex PCR, and TCRdb's table has in-frame clones only and misses some. The repertoire holds 15,000 to 25,000 clones, with just over 90% as singletons. This specimen consisted of peripheral blood, obtained before any cancer treatment. These receptors all come from a male donor at least 60 years old with stage I squamous cell lung carcinoma.

The chain links TRBV28 to TRBJ2-7, with 10 bases fitting TRBD2. CDR1 MDHEN and CDR2 SYDVKM come from the germline V gene. The CDR3 length is 14 residues. J lost 6 bases, V lost 7 bases, and 9 bases had no gene match. CDR3 coding DNA: TGTGCCAGCACCCTGGCTAGCGGGAGAGGCGAGCAGTACTTC. Translating it yields CASTLASGRGEQYF.

The chain combines TRBV27 with TRBJ2-1, with D possibly being TRBD2 (5 bases). V lost 7 bases and J 11 bases, leaving 12 bases between the germline ends. Germline CDR1 and CDR2: MNHEY and SMNVEV (reference sequence). The CDR3 has 11 amino acids. The CDR3 nucleotides are TGTGCCAGCACGACCCGGACTCAGCAGTTCTTC. Protein product: CASTTRTQQFF.

The genes are TRBV5-8 and TRBJ2-7; 10 bases align to TRBD2. CDR3 length: 14 residues. J gave up 4 bases and V 2 bases, and 3 bases lay outside the gene matches. CDR1 is SGHTS, CDR2 YDEGEE, per germline. The CDR3 sequence: CASSFPGLAYEQYF. CDR3 DNA sequence: TGTGCCAGCAGCTTCCCGGGACTAGCGTACGAGCAGTACTTC.

The chain carries TRBV9 and TRBJ2-1, with a tentative D call TRBD2 (6 bases). The CDR3 is 16 residues long. Germline V gives CDR1 SGDLS, CDR2 YYNGEE. V gave up 0 bases and J gave up 4 bases, with 14 bases separating them. CDR3 amino acids: CASSVGGGPNYNEQFF. CDR3 DNA sequence: TGTGCCAGCAGCGTAGGTGGAGGGCCCAATTACAATGAGCAGTTCTTC.

The CDR3: CASSVLLEPDQPQHF. Here the CDR3 DNA reads TGTGCCAGCAGCGTGCTTCTCGAACCGGATCAGCCCCAGCATTTT. V gene TRBV5-6 combines with J gene TRBJ1-5; D ambiguous. Trimming took 4 bases from V and 5 from J, leaving 16 bases between them. The CDR3 sequence is 15 residues long. Germline V gene data show CDR1 as SGHDT and CDR2 as YYEEEE.

The chain recombines TRBV11-2 with TRBJ2-2; unclear D gene. Trimming stripped 6 bases from V and 3 bases from J, with 11 bases between. There are 14 residues in the CDR3. Germline V CDR1 and CDR2: SGHAT, FQNNGV. The chain's CDR3 is CASSPDLHTGELFF. In DNA form, the CDR3 reads TGTGCCAGCAGTCCAGACTTGCACACCGGGGAGCTGTTTTTT.

The V call is TRBV7-2, the J call TRBJ2-7; D may match TRBD1 or TRBD2 (5 bases each). The germline gives CDR1 SGHTA, CDR2 FQGNSA. The ends were cut back, 1 base at V and 3 bases at J, with 10 bases in the middle. CDR3 size: 14 residues. CDR3 in DNA: TGTGCCAGCAGCTTAGGCCCGGGGCTCTACGAGCAGTACTTC. Translation: CASSLGPGLYEQYF.

The chain links TRBV5-5 to TRBJ2-5, with D unresolved. With 4 bases removed from V and 3 bases from J, the gap between germline ends came to 4 bases. The CDR3 sequence is 11 residues long. Germline loops: CDR1 SGHKS, CDR2 YYEKEE (reference sequence). The CDR3 DNA sequence: TGTGCCAGCAGCCTCGAAGAGACCCAGTACTTC. Its translation: CASSLEETQYF.

The V and J genes are TRBV9 and TRBJ2-7; 11 bases fit TRBD1. V shed 1 base, J shed 3 bases, and the junction held 3 bases outside the gene matches. The CDR3 length is 15 residues. Germline CDR1 is SGDLS and CDR2 is YYNGEE. The DNA for the CDR3 is TGTGCCAGCAGCGTAACCGGGACAGGGGGCTACGAGCAGTACTTC. This gives the protein CASSVTGTGGYEQYF.

This chain joins TRBV21-1 and TRBJ2-7. TRBV21-1 is assigned pseudogene status. The CDR3 covers 14 residues. CDR3 in DNA: TGTGCCAGCAGCAATTGTAGGCGAGACTACGAGCAGTACTTC. It codes for CASSNCRRDYEQYF.

The chain is built from TRBV7-9 and TRBJ2-3; 11 bases match TRBD2. Looked up from germline, CDR1 is SEHNR and CDR2 is FQNEAQ (reference sequence). The V gene end was trimmed by 5 bases and the J gene end by 4 bases; junction bases not matched to a gene: 8. The CDR3 has 16 residues. DNA of the CDR3: TGTGCCAGCAGCCCGCAACTAGCGGGAGTCGCAGATACGCAGTATTTT. Its protein is CASSPQLAGVADTQYF.

The V gene is TRBV9, the J gene TRBJ2-3; 8 nucleotides line up with TRBD2. The V segment lost 0 bases and the J segment 1 base; nucleotides outside the gene matches: 13. The CDR3 has 19 amino acids. The germline CDR1 and CDR2 sequences are SGDLS and YYNGEE. DNA of the CDR3: TGTGCCAGCAGCGTAGGAGCGGGAGACCCCCTGGGGGGCACAGATACGCAGTATTTT. Protein: CASSVGAGDPLGGTDTQYF.

The J gene is TRBJ1-3, the V gene TRBV5-1; 9 bases match TRBD1. The CDR3 is 16 amino acids. V dropped 1 base and J dropped 1; count of bases not matched to a gene: 3. In germline, CDR1 is SGHRS, CDR2 YFSETQ. Here the CDR3 reads CASSLRTGDSGNTIYF. CDR3 bases: TGCGCCAGCAGCTTGCGGACAGGGGATTCTGGAAACACCATATATTTT.

The chain employs TRBV2 and TRBJ1-2; D not certain. Germline V gene lookup returns CDR1 SNHLY and CDR2 FYNNEI. V lost 3 bases and J lost 5, with 10 bases in between. The CDR3 length is 13 residues. In DNA, the CDR3 is TGTGCCAGCAGTGACACTTCGGGTTATGGCTACACCTTC. Amino acid sequence: CASSDTSGYGYTF.

This sequence joins TRBV7-8 and TRBJ2-5; D uncertain. Germline V gives CDR1 SGHVS, CDR2 FQNEAQ. Trimming left V 1 base short and J 7 bases short, with 10 bases between. The CDR3 covers 13 residues. The DNA for the CDR3 is TGTGCCAGCAGCTTAGTTTCCGAAGGGACCCAGTACTTC. Translated, it gives CASSLVSEGTQYF.

The rearrangement uses TRBV10-3 and TRBJ1-5; D is unclear. This CDR3 is 12 amino acids long. Trimming removed 5 bases from V and 7 bases from J, with 9 bases in between. The germline gives CDR1 ENHRY, CDR2 SYGVKD. The CDR3 DNA reads as TGTGCCATCAGTCCCCCGGGGCAGCCCCAGCATTTT. Translating it yields CAISPPGQPQHF.

The chain is built from TRBV28 and TRBJ1-5, with a possible D match to TRBD1 (6 bases). Between the trimmed V and J ends, which lost 5 bases and 2 bases, there was a span of 16 bases. This CDR3 is built from 16 residues. Per the germline V gene, CDR1 is MDHEN and CDR2 is SYDVKM. CDR3 region: CASSAGGEGGNQPQHF. Written as DNA, the CDR3 is TGTGCCAGCAGTGCGGGGGGCGAAGGGGGCAATCAGCCCCAGCATTTT.

This sequence joins TRBV11-3 and TRBJ2-1; 7 nucleotides align to TRBD1. This CDR3 contains 17 residues. V shed 1 base and J 5 bases; nucleotides not matched to a gene: 11. The V gene's germline CDR1 is SGHNT and CDR2 YENEEA. As DNA, the CDR3 is TGTGCCAGCAGCTTAGGGGGCCCGGGGCAGGGGGACAATGAGCAGTTCTTC. Protein product: CASSLGGPGQGDNEQFF.

This chain links TRBV21-1 with TRBJ2-5; the table assigns TRBD1, which was not confirmed against the DNA. TRBV21-1 counts as a pseudogene. There are 14 residues in the CDR3. The CDR3: CASSQDRDHETQYF. CDR3 nucleotide sequence: TGTGCCAGCAGCCAGGACAGGGATCATGAGACCCAGTACTTC.

V usage is TRBV6-1 and J usage is TRBJ1-1; D unclear. V was shortened by 7 bases and J by 4 bases, with 7 bases between the two germline ends. The CDR3 is 11 residues long. Germline V gene lookup returns CDR1 MNHNS and CDR2 SASEGT. The CDR3 is CASTYITEAFF. DNA of the CDR3: TGTGCCAGCACTTACATCACTGAAGCTTTCTTT.

The chain combines TRBV7-2 with TRBJ2-1, with D tentatively TRBD2 (5 bases). The CDR3 has 15 amino acids. V lost 5 bases and J lost 10, with 21 bases in between. Germline V CDR1 and CDR2: SGHTA, FQGNSA. This CDR3 is CASSPHAGSVGEQFF. Here the CDR3 DNA reads TGTGCCAGCAGCCCCCACGCGGGTTCGGTCGGCGAGCAGTTCTTC.

The gene calls are TRBV5-1 and TRBJ2-1; TRBD1 agrees at 7 bases. The CDR3 runs 14 residues. The germline CDR1 and CDR2 sequences are SGHRS and YFSETQ. The V and J ends lost 4 bases and 7 bases, in that order; junction bases with no gene match: 8. The CDR3 region is CASSTRQGGNEQFF. The CDR3 coding sequence is TGCGCCAGCAGCACCCGACAGGGTGGGAATGAGCAGTTCTTC.

The chain carries TRBV28 and TRBJ1-5, with D perhaps matching TRBD1 (5 bases). This CDR3 spans 12 amino acids. Germline CDR1 is MDHEN and CDR2 is SYDVKM. V was trimmed by 2 bases and J by 7 bases, leaving 6 bases between them. As DNA, the CDR3 is TGTGCCAGCAGTTTAACAGGACAGCCCCAGCATTTT. It specifies CASSLTGQPQHF.

Only a few counts were recorded for this clone. The chain combines TRBV2 with TRBJ2-5, with 8 bases fitting TRBD2. The trim removed 7 bases at V and 2 bases at J, leaving 6 bases unmatched. This CDR3 spans 14 amino acids. The germline gives CDR1 SNHLY, CDR2 FYNNEI. The CDR3 is CASTSTGGQETQYF. The CDR3 DNA is TGTGCCAGCACTTCTACGGGGGGGCAAGAGACCCAGTACTTC.

The chain joins TRBV2 to TRBJ1-5; 7 bases are shared with TRBD1. CDR3 length: 16 residues. Germline-derived CDR1 and CDR2 are SNHLY and FYNNEI. The V gene end was trimmed by 2 bases and the J gene end by 1 base; junction bases not matched to a gene: 5. CDR3 residues: CASSERTGGSNQPQHF. CDR3 in DNA: TGTGCCAGCAGTGAAAGGACAGGTGGGAGCAATCAGCCCCAGCATTTT.

The gene calls are TRBV5-6 and TRBJ2-4, with a tentative D call TRBD2 (6 bases). Germline CDR1 is SGHDT and CDR2 is YYEEEE. Trimming pared 3 bases from V and 0 bases from J, leaving 13 bases between. There are 16 residues in the CDR3. The CDR3: CASSSRRVIAKNIQYF. The CDR3 DNA sequence: TGTGCCAGCAGCTCCCGGAGGGTGATAGCCAAAAACATTCAGTACTTC. Combining the CDR3 with reference TRBV5-6 and TRBJ2-4 gives the whole variable domain DAGVTQSPTHLIKTRGQQVTLRCSPKSGHDTVSWYQQALGQGPQFIFQYYEEEERQRGNFPDRFSGHQFPNYSSELNVNALLLGDSALYLCASSSRRVIAKNIQYFGAGTRLSVL.

This clone occurred once. The chain is built from TRBV19 and TRBJ2-7, with D possibly TRBD1 on 6 matching bases. The CDR3 spans 17 residues. Trimming shortened V by 5 bases and J by 0 bases, and 20 bases separated the two germline ends. Germline V gives CDR1 LNHDA, CDR2 SQIVND (reference sequence). Here the CDR3 DNA reads TGTGCCAGTAGTCCCCGAGAGGGGGAATCGGGCTCCTACGAGCAGTACTTC. This gives the protein CASSPREGESGSYEQYF.

V usage is TRBV11-3 and J usage is TRBJ2-7; a weak D match, TRBD1 (6 bases). V was trimmed by 2 bases and J by 6 bases, leaving 14 bases between them. The CDR3 extends over 14 amino acids. The germline V gene has CDR1 SGHNT and CDR2 YENEEA. The DNA for the CDR3 is TGTGCCAGCAGCTTAAGCTATCAGGGGTCCGAGCAGTACTTC. This sequence encodes CASSLSYQGSEQYF.

The chain has TRBV19 and TRBJ1-3, with 7 bases aligning to TRBD1. The germline V gene has CDR1 LNHDA and CDR2 SQIVND (reference sequence). The CDR3 covers 14 residues. The V and J ends lost 4 bases and 2 bases, in that order; junction bases with no gene match: 2. DNA of the CDR3: TGTGCCAGTAGTACACAGGGGCCTGGAAACACCATATATTTT. Amino acids: CASSTQGPGNTIYF.

The CDR3 loop is CASSGGTPSYNEQFF. CDR3 DNA: TGTGCCAGCAGCGGGGGGACTCCCTCCTACAATGAGCAGTTCTTC. The chain recombines TRBV9 with TRBJ2-1; the D gene is possibly TRBD2 (6 bases). Germline CDR1 SGDLS, CDR2 YYNGEE. Trimming left V 3 bases short and J 0 bases short, with 10 bases between. The CDR3 is 15 amino acids.

The chain uses TRBV9 and TRBJ2-5; 9 bases match TRBD1. This CDR3 region has 17 residues. V dropped 0 bases and J dropped 4; count of bases not matched to a gene: 10. Germline CDR1 reads SGDLS; CDR2 reads YYNGEE. The CDR3 region has the DNA TGTGCCAGCAGCGTAGGAAAGGGACAGGGTCTGGCAGAGACCCAGTACTTC. It codes for CASSVGKGQGLAETQYF.

This clone was counted a few times. This chain joins TRBV5-4 and TRBJ2-3; the D gene is possibly TRBD2 (5 bases). The CDR3 spans 15 residues. The V gene's germline CDR1 is SGHNT and CDR2 YYREEE (reference sequence). Trimming pared 5 bases from V and 2 bases from J, leaving 15 bases between. The CDR3: CASRDGLLSTDTQYF. CDR3 DNA: TGTGCCAGCAGGGATGGACTCCTCTCCACAGATACGCAGTATTTT.